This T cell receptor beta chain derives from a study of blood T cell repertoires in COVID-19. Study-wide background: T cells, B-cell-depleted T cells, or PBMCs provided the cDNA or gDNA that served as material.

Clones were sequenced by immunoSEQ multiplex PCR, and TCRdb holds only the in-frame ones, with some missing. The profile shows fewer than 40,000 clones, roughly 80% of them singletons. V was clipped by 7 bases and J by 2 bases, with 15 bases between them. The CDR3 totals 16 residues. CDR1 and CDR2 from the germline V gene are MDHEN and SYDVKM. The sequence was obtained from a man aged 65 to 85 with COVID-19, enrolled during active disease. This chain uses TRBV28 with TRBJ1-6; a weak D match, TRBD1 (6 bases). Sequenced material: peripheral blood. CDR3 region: CASTPAGDTYNSPLHF. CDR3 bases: TGTGCCAGCACCCCAGCGGGGGACACCTATAATTCACCCCTCCACTTT.